Reported below is one T cell receptor beta chain. These data belong to a study of T cells in localized non-small cell lung cancer. V dropped 0 bases and J dropped 1; count of bases not matched to a gene: 3. Germline V CDR1 and CDR2: SEHNR, FQNEAQ (reference sequence). The CDR3 has 17 residues. The repertoire was sequenced with immunoSEQ multiplex PCR; TCRdb's copy has only in-frame clones and lacks some. The top ten clones hold around 3.8% of a sample with about 40,000 clones, about 87% of them seen once. This rearrangement joins TRBV7-9 to TRBJ1-2; 12 bases are a match to TRBD1. This material consisted of peripheral blood, taken before any cancer treatment. The receptor's source is a man aged 18-55 years with stage I lung adenocarcinoma. CDR3 in DNA: TGTGCCAGCAGCTTAGCCGGGACAGGGGGCGTTAACTATGGCTACACCTTC. It translates to CASSLAGTGGVNYGYTF.